These T cell receptor beta chains were read from a single sample in a study of shared clonotypes between healthy human individuals. This table comes from immunoSEQ multiplex PCR, and its TCRdb copy is limited to in-frame clones, with some not included. The sample yields 800,000 or so clones, approximately 97% seen once. Specimen: naive CD8+ T cells sorted from blood. The source of these receptors is a man younger than 40 in good health. Each CDR3 is given with its conserved first and last residue. D genes are given only for firm matches. Part of the rows lack a size; the others show once, few, many or a class for expanded clones.

j_call: TRBJ1-5
clone_size: NA
d_call: TRBD1
v_call: TRBV2
cdr3_nt: TGTGCCAGCAGCGGGGGACAGGGGGAGCAGCCCCAGCATTTT
cdr3_aa: CASSGGQGEQPQHF

j_call: TRBJ2-7
clone_size: NA
d_call: NA
v_call: TRBV21-1
cdr3_nt: TGTGCCAGCAGCATTATAAAGATCTACGAGCAGTACTTC
cdr3_aa: CASSIIKIYEQYF

j_call: TRBJ2-7
clone_size: NA
d_call: NA
v_call: TRBV7-6
cdr3_nt: TGTGCCAGCAGCTCAACAGGGAGCTCCTACGAGCAGTACTTC
cdr3_aa: CASSSTGSSYEQYF

j_call: TRBJ2-1
clone_size: NA
d_call: TRBD1
v_call: TRBV27
cdr3_nt: TGTGCCAGCAGACAGGGACAGGGGGCTAGCAATGAGCAGTTCTTC
cdr3_aa: CASRQGQGASNEQFF

j_call: TRBJ1-2
clone_size: NA
d_call: NA
v_call: TRBV4-1
cdr3_nt: TGCGCCAGCAGCCAAGGGGGAGGTGTTGGGGTCACTAACTATGGCTACACCTTC
cdr3_aa: CASSQGGGVGVTNYGYTF

j_call: TRBJ2-2
clone_size: NA
d_call: NA
v_call: TRBV5-4
cdr3_nt: TGTGCCAGCAGCTTGAACACCGGGGAGCTGTTTTTT
cdr3_aa: CASSLNTGELFF

j_call: TRBJ1-1
clone_size: NA
d_call: NA
v_call: TRBV30
cdr3_nt: TGTGCCTGGAGTGTCGGGCTAAACACTGAAGCTTTCTTT
cdr3_aa: CAWSVGLNTEAFF

j_call: TRBJ1-5
clone_size: NA
d_call: NA
v_call: TRBV28
cdr3_nt: TGTGCCAGCGAGGAGGGGGACCCGGTGGTGGATAGCAATCAGCCCCAGCATTTT
cdr3_aa: CASEEGDPVVDSNQPQHF

j_call: TRBJ1-1
clone_size: once
d_call: NA
v_call: TRBV27
cdr3_nt: TGTGCCAGCAGTTTCCCCCGAGGTGAAGCTTTCTTT
cdr3_aa: CASSFPRGEAFF

j_call: TRBJ2-5
clone_size: NA
d_call: NA
v_call: TRBV6-6
cdr3_nt: TGTGCCAGCAGTTACTCCGACGAGACCCAGTACTTC
cdr3_aa: CASSYSDETQYF

j_call: TRBJ2-7
clone_size: NA
d_call: NA
v_call: TRBV7-6
cdr3_nt: TGTGCCAGCAGCCCCCAATCAGGGCAGGTAAACTACGAGCAGTACTTC
cdr3_aa: CASSPQSGQVNYEQYF

j_call: TRBJ2-1
clone_size: NA
d_call: NA
v_call: TRBV28
cdr3_nt: TGTGCCAGCACCCCCGTCCCCCATTACAATGAGCAGTTCTTC
cdr3_aa: CASTPVPHYNEQFF

j_call: TRBJ2-3
clone_size: NA
d_call: TRBD2
v_call: TRBV4-1
cdr3_nt: TGCGCCAGCAGCCAAGAATATTCGGAAAGGACTAGCGGGTGGGATACGCAGTATTTT
cdr3_aa: CASSQEYSERTSGWDTQYF

j_call: TRBJ2-3
clone_size: once
d_call: NA
v_call: TRBV29-1
cdr3_nt: TGCAGCGCCCGGACTCCCCACACAGATACGCAGTATTTT
cdr3_aa: CSARTPHTDTQYF

j_call: TRBJ2-5
clone_size: NA
d_call: NA
v_call: TRBV9
cdr3_nt: TGTGCCAGCAGCGCCTCAGGACAGCAAGAGACCCAGTACTTC
cdr3_aa: CASSASGQQETQYF

j_call: TRBJ1-5
clone_size: NA
d_call: NA
v_call: TRBV27
cdr3_nt: TGTGCCAGCAGTTGGACAGCCCGCAATCAGCCCCAGCATTTT
cdr3_aa: CASSWTARNQPQHF

j_call: TRBJ2-3
clone_size: NA
d_call: NA
v_call: TRBV9
cdr3_nt: TGTGCCAGCAGTCTCTCAGATACGCAGTATTTT
cdr3_aa: CASSLSDTQYF

j_call: TRBJ1-3
clone_size: NA
d_call: NA
v_call: TRBV5-6
cdr3_nt: TGTGCCAGCAGCTTCCTCCCCTATCTTGGCACCATATATTTT
cdr3_aa: CASSFLPYLGTIYF

j_call: TRBJ1-4
clone_size: once
d_call: NA
v_call: TRBV27
cdr3_nt: TGTGCCAGCAGTTTAGTGGACGGCGATGAAAAACTGTTTTTT
cdr3_aa: CASSLVDGDEKLFF

j_call: TRBJ2-5
clone_size: NA
d_call: NA
v_call: TRBV29-1
cdr3_nt: TGCAGCGTTGACGGGGTGACAGGCCTCAACGAAGTGGCCCAGTACTTC
cdr3_aa: CSVDGVTGLNEVAQYF

j_call: TRBJ2-1
clone_size: NA
d_call: TRBD2
v_call: TRBV5-1
cdr3_nt: TGCGCCAGCACCAATCTAGCGGGAGGTTCCGATGAGCAGTTCTTC
cdr3_aa: CASTNLAGGSDEQFF

j_call: TRBJ2-7
clone_size: NA
d_call: TRBD2
v_call: TRBV4-1
cdr3_nt: TGCGCCAGCAGCCTCATATTTCGGACTAGATGGGATTACGAGCAGTACTTC
cdr3_aa: CASSLIFRTRWDYEQYF

j_call: TRBJ2-1
clone_size: NA
d_call: NA
v_call: TRBV4-1
cdr3_nt: TGCGCCAGCACCCCGGAGGGGATCCGGGACAATGAGCAGTTCTTC
cdr3_aa: CASTPEGIRDNEQFF

j_call: TRBJ2-5
clone_size: NA
d_call: NA
v_call: TRBV27
cdr3_nt: TGTGCCAGCAGTTTGCTAGGGTCCCAAGAGACCCAGTACTTC
cdr3_aa: CASSLLGSQETQYF

j_call: TRBJ2-7
clone_size: NA
d_call: NA
v_call: TRBV9
cdr3_nt: TGTGCCAGCAGCGTGGGCAACTCCTACGAGCAGTACTTC
cdr3_aa: CASSVGNSYEQYF

j_call: TRBJ1-1
clone_size: NA
d_call: NA
v_call: TRBV19
cdr3_nt: TGTGCCAGTAGTATTCTGGTCTGGGGGGAAGCTTTCTTT
cdr3_aa: CASSILVWGEAFF

j_call: TRBJ2-7
clone_size: NA
d_call: NA
v_call: TRBV7-2
cdr3_nt: TGTGCCAGCAGCTTAGTCCGTTACTCCTACGAGCAGTACTTC
cdr3_aa: CASSLVRYSYEQYF

j_call: TRBJ1-4
clone_size: NA
d_call: NA
v_call: TRBV5-1
cdr3_nt: TGCGCCAGCAGCCCGCAGCAGAATGAAAAACTGTTTTTT
cdr3_aa: CASSPQQNEKLFF

j_call: TRBJ2-2
clone_size: NA
d_call: NA
v_call: TRBV29-1
cdr3_nt: TGCAGCGTCCCCCGGGGTCCCCTGGACGGGGAGCTGTTTTTT
cdr3_aa: CSVPRGPLDGELFF

j_call: TRBJ2-1
clone_size: NA
d_call: NA
v_call: TRBV11-2
cdr3_nt: TGTGCCAGCAGCTTGAGCTACAATGAGCAGTTCTTC
cdr3_aa: CASSLSYNEQFF

j_call: TRBJ2-7
clone_size: NA
d_call: NA
v_call: TRBV5-1
cdr3_nt: TGCGCCAGCAGCTTGGCCCTGGGTTCCTACGAGCAGTACTTC
cdr3_aa: CASSLALGSYEQYF

j_call: TRBJ1-1
clone_size: NA
d_call: TRBD1
v_call: TRBV5-1
cdr3_nt: TGCGCCAGCAGCGCAGCAGGGGGAGTGAACACTGAAGCTTTCTTT
cdr3_aa: CASSAAGGVNTEAFF

j_call: TRBJ2-1
clone_size: NA
d_call: TRBD2
v_call: TRBV9
cdr3_nt: TGTGCCAGCAGCGTAGTCGCGACTAGCTTCGATGAGCAGTTCTTC
cdr3_aa: CASSVVATSFDEQFF

j_call: TRBJ2-3
clone_size: NA
d_call: TRBD2
v_call: TRBV2
cdr3_nt: TGTGCCAGCATTTCGCGGGAGGACTACACAGATACGCAGTATTTT
cdr3_aa: CASISREDYTDTQYF

j_call: TRBJ2-5
clone_size: once
d_call: TRBD2
v_call: TRBV4-1
cdr3_nt: TGCGCCAGCAGTGCGCCGGGAGGAGGAGAGACCCAGTACTTC
cdr3_aa: CASSAPGGGETQYF

j_call: TRBJ2-6
clone_size: NA
d_call: NA
v_call: TRBV7-6
cdr3_nt: TGTGCCAGCAGCTTAGCGGTGGCGGAATACTCTGGGGCCAACGTCCTGACTTTC
cdr3_aa: CASSLAVAEYSGANVLTF

j_call: TRBJ2-1
clone_size: NA
d_call: NA
v_call: TRBV4-2
cdr3_nt: TGTGCCAGCAGCCAAGAACCCTGGGGCGGTGACAATGAGCAGTTCTTC
cdr3_aa: CASSQEPWGGDNEQFF

j_call: TRBJ1-1
clone_size: NA
d_call: NA
v_call: TRBV19
cdr3_nt: TGTGCCAGTAGTATGATTTACGGCCGGGCCGAGAAAGGGAACACTGAAGCTTTCTTT
cdr3_aa: CASSMIYGRAEKGNTEAFF

j_call: TRBJ2-1
clone_size: NA
d_call: TRBD2
v_call: TRBV9
cdr3_nt: TGTGCCAGCAGCGTAGCCTTGAGCGGGAGCACGGGTGAGCAGTTCTTC
cdr3_aa: CASSVALSGSTGEQFF

j_call: TRBJ1-5
clone_size: NA
d_call: NA
v_call: TRBV28
cdr3_nt: TGTGCCAGCAGTTTAACCAGACAGCTCAATCAGCCCCAGCATTTT
cdr3_aa: CASSLTRQLNQPQHF

j_call: TRBJ2-7
clone_size: NA
d_call: NA
v_call: TRBV30
cdr3_nt: TGTGCCTGGAGTCCCCTAGGAATATACCAAACCTACGAGCAGTACTTC
cdr3_aa: CAWSPLGIYQTYEQYF

j_call: TRBJ2-1
clone_size: NA
d_call: TRBD2
v_call: TRBV15
cdr3_nt: TGTGCCACCCTATTGAGGGGGGCCGGGCTAGCGGGAGAGGGGCTCTACAATGAGCAGTTCTTC
cdr3_aa: CATLLRGAGLAGEGLYNEQFF

j_call: TRBJ2-1
clone_size: once
d_call: TRBD2
v_call: TRBV7-2
cdr3_nt: TGTGCCAGCAGCCCACCCCCATCAGTAACCGGGAGGCCCTACAATGAGCAGTTCTTC
cdr3_aa: CASSPPPSVTGRPYNEQFF

j_call: TRBJ1-2
clone_size: NA
d_call: NA
v_call: TRBV30
cdr3_nt: TGTGCCTGGAGTGTAAACGGGATGGGGGATGGCTACACCTTC
cdr3_aa: CAWSVNGMGDGYTF

j_call: TRBJ2-6
clone_size: once
d_call: TRBD2
v_call: TRBV14
cdr3_nt: TGTGCCAGCACCCAAGAATCTAGCGGGTTGATCTCTGGGGCCAACGTCCTGACTTTC
cdr3_aa: CASTQESSGLISGANVLTF

j_call: TRBJ2-1
clone_size: NA
d_call: NA
v_call: TRBV4-3
cdr3_nt: TGCGCCAGCAGCCAAGAGGACGGCTCCTACAATGAGCAGTTCTTC
cdr3_aa: CASSQEDGSYNEQFF

j_call: TRBJ1-1
clone_size: NA
d_call: TRBD1
v_call: TRBV4-3
cdr3_nt: TGCGCCAGCAGCTGGGGGACAGGAGACCACACTGAAGCTTTCTTT
cdr3_aa: CASSWGTGDHTEAFF

j_call: TRBJ2-1
clone_size: NA
d_call: TRBD2
v_call: TRBV7-6
cdr3_nt: TGTGCCAGCAGCTTGGCGACTAGCGGGACCACGGCTGAGCAGTTCTTC
cdr3_aa: CASSLATSGTTAEQFF

j_call: TRBJ1-2
clone_size: NA
d_call: NA
v_call: TRBV29-1
cdr3_nt: TGCAGCGTTGAAGGGATGCAGGGCACGCACTATGGCTACACCTTC
cdr3_aa: CSVEGMQGTHYGYTF

j_call: TRBJ2-2
clone_size: NA
d_call: NA
v_call: TRBV10-1
cdr3_nt: TGCGCCAGCAGTAGCCGTCGGAGCACCGGGGAGCTGTTTTTT
cdr3_aa: CASSSRRSTGELFF

j_call: TRBJ2-7
clone_size: NA
d_call: NA
v_call: TRBV27
cdr3_nt: TGTGCCAGCAGTTCCAATTACGAGCAGTACTTC
cdr3_aa: CASSSNYEQYF

j_call: TRBJ1-1
clone_size: NA
d_call: NA
v_call: TRBV5-8
cdr3_nt: TGTGCCAGCAGCTTGTTCGGGGTGAACACTGAAGCTTTCTTT
cdr3_aa: CASSLFGVNTEAFF

j_call: TRBJ2-1
clone_size: NA
d_call: TRBD2
v_call: TRBV28
cdr3_nt: TGTGCCAGCGGACTAGCGCTCTACAATGAGCAGTTCTTC
cdr3_aa: CASGLALYNEQFF

j_call: TRBJ2-1
clone_size: once
d_call: TRBD1
v_call: TRBV2
cdr3_nt: TGTGCCAGCACGGATACAGGGGCCCTCTCCTACAATGAGCAGTTCTTC
cdr3_aa: CASTDTGALSYNEQFF

j_call: TRBJ1-3
clone_size: few
d_call: NA
v_call: TRBV9
cdr3_nt: TGTGCCAGCAGCTCACACACTGCCTCCTCTGGAAACACCATATATTTT
cdr3_aa: CASSSHTASSGNTIYF

j_call: TRBJ1-1
clone_size: NA
d_call: NA
v_call: TRBV13
cdr3_nt: TGTGCCAGCAGCTTCACAGGGTCTGAAGCTTTCTTT
cdr3_aa: CASSFTGSEAFF

j_call: TRBJ1-1
clone_size: NA
d_call: NA
v_call: TRBV2
cdr3_nt: TGTGCCAGCAGTAGAAGGGGGGACACTGAAGCTTTCTTT
cdr3_aa: CASSRRGDTEAFF

j_call: TRBJ2-7
clone_size: NA
d_call: TRBD2
v_call: TRBV4-1
cdr3_nt: TGCGCCAGCAGCCAAATCCAGGGCGGGAGTCGGGGTAGCTACGAGCAGTACTTC
cdr3_aa: CASSQIQGGSRGSYEQYF

j_call: TRBJ2-2
clone_size: once
d_call: TRBD1
v_call: TRBV29-1
cdr3_nt: TGCAGCGTTGGAACAGGGGCCGGGGAGCTGTTTTTT
cdr3_aa: CSVGTGAGELFF

j_call: TRBJ2-7
clone_size: NA
d_call: NA
v_call: TRBV19
cdr3_nt: TGTGCCAGTAGTATACCTTACGGAGAATCCTACGAGCAGTACTTC
cdr3_aa: CASSIPYGESYEQYF